The 16 T cell receptor beta chains below all came from one sample that was sequenced in a study of blood T cell repertoires in COVID-19. The table came from immunoSEQ multiplex PCR; TCRdb's copy has only in-frame clones and leaves some out. The sample records 250,000 to 300,000 clones, about nine tenths being singletons. The sequenced sample consisted of PBMCs or T cells enriched from blood (not recorded which). The origin of the receptors is a woman in her forties or fifties who had been exposed to COVID-19.

The rearrangement joins TRBV27 to TRBJ1-5; 9 bases agree with TRBD1. Germline V gives CDR1 MNHEY, CDR2 SMNVEV (reference sequence). The CDR3 is 15 residues long. Unmatched junction bases numbered 1, after V lost 0 bases and J lost 4 bases. CDR3 region: CASSLSGTGNQPQHF. The CDR3, as DNA: TGTGCCAGCAGTTTATCGGGGACAGGGAATCAGCCCCAGCATTTT.

In DNA, the CDR3 is TGTGCCAGCAGTGAAAAATCGGCGGCCTTCTATGGCTACACCTTC. Its protein is CASSEKSAAFYGYTF. The J gene is TRBJ1-2, the V gene TRBV2; D remains unclear. Germline CDR1 reads SNHLY; CDR2 reads FYNNEI. V lost 2 bases to trimming and J lost 4 bases, with 14 bases between them. The CDR3 length is 15 residues.

The rearrangement uses TRBV5-1 and TRBJ2-7; tentatively, D is TRBD2 (6 bases). The CDR3 runs 13 residues. Trimming pared 5 bases from V and 0 bases from J, leaving 9 bases between. Germline loops: CDR1 SGHRS, CDR2 YFSETQ. CDR3: CASRAGSSYEQYF. The DNA for the CDR3 is TGCGCCAGCAGGGCCGGGAGCTCCTACGAGCAGTACTTC.

CDR3 sequence: CASRRTGTGEEAFF. The CDR3 DNA follows: TGTGCCAGCAGACGGACAGGGACCGGGGAAGAAGCTTTCTTT. The chain couples TRBV28 to TRBJ1-1; 8 nucleotides match TRBD1. CDR1 is MDHEN and CDR2 is SYDVKM in the germline V gene. This CDR3 has 14 amino acids. V was clipped by 6 bases and J by 8 bases; unmatched bases: 11.

The chain employs TRBV28 and TRBJ2-7; unclear D gene. The V end was cut by 6 bases, the J end by 7 bases, with 10 bases between. Germline CDR1 and CDR2: MDHEN and SYDVKM. This CDR3 is built from 11 residues. The CDR3 region is CASRLEREQYF. DNA of the CDR3: TGTGCCAGCAGGCTAGAACGTGAGCAGTACTTC.

The genes are TRBV28 and TRBJ1-2; TRBD1 matches 7 bases. Germline values: CDR1 MDHEN, CDR2 SYDVKM. CDR3 size: 14 residues. The V and J ends lost 2 bases and 4 bases, in that order; junction bases with no gene match: 4. CDR3: CASSLTGQVYGYTF. Here the CDR3 DNA reads TGTGCCAGCAGTTTAACAGGACAGGTCTATGGCTACACCTTC.

The chain employs TRBV7-8 and TRBJ2-2; 9 bases align to TRBD2. Germline CDR1 and CDR2: SGHVS and FQNEAQ. The CDR3 sequence is 17 residues long. Losses at the gene ends were 5 bases for V and 6 bases for J; bases not matched to a gene: 13. DNA of the CDR3: TGTGCCAGCAGCCCCCAGGGGCGGGGGGGCCCGGCCGGGGAGCTGTTTTTT. Translating gives CASSPQGRGGPAGELFF.

The chain links TRBV5-1 to TRBJ2-6; 9 bases fit TRBD1. The CDR3 has 18 amino acids. Unmatched junction bases numbered 7, after V lost 0 bases and J lost 3 bases. The germline CDR1 and CDR2 sequences are SGHRS and YFSETQ. CDR3 DNA sequence: TGCGCCAGCAGCTTGGATGGGACAGGGATCGGTGGGGCCAACGTCCTGACTTTC. This encodes CASSLDGTGIGGANVLTF.

This clone was counted a few times. V gene TRBV14 combines with J gene TRBJ2-1; perhaps TRBD1 as D (6 bases). Per germline, CDR1 SGHDN and CDR2 FVKESK. This CDR3 has 13 residues. V was trimmed by 5 bases and J by 3 bases, leaving 8 bases between them. The CDR3 protein is CASSWTVYNEQFF. CDR3 bases: TGTGCCAGCAGCTGGACAGTCTACAATGAGCAGTTCTTC.

This sequence joins TRBV3-1 (or the pseudogene TRBV3-2) and TRBJ1-1; D might be TRBD1 (6 bases). Germline V gene lookup returns CDR1 LGHDT and CDR2 YNNKEL (reference sequence). The CDR3 consists of 14 residues. Between the trimmed V and J ends, which lost 3 bases and 4 bases, there was a span of 12 bases. CDR3 residues: CASSQFTGSTEAFF. CDR3 nucleotide sequence: TGTGCCAGCAGCCAGTTTACAGGGAGCACTGAAGCTTTCTTT.

CDR3 bases: TGTGCCAGCAGCCCACAAGGACAGGGGGCGGTTCAGCCCCAGCATTTT. This translates into CASSPQGQGAVQPQHF. The chain carries TRBV2 and TRBJ1-5, with 11 bases identical to TRBD1. V was pared by 6 bases and J by 6 bases, with 10 bases of the junction left unmatched. There are 16 residues in the CDR3. CDR1 is SNHLY, CDR2 FYNNEI, per germline.

This clone was counted a single time. The chain links TRBV11-3 to TRBJ2-5; the match to TRBD1 covers 8 bases. The CDR3 sequence is 12 residues long. Per germline, CDR1 SGHNT and CDR2 YENEEA. J was trimmed by 4 bases and V by 5 bases; bases with no gene match: 0. The CDR3 loop is CASSDRGETQYF. CDR3 DNA sequence: TGTGCCAGCAGCGACAGGGGAGAGACCCAGTACTTC.

The chain has TRBV10-3 and TRBJ1-2; no firm D call. Deletions cut 6 bases from V and 1 base from J, with 12 bases between. This CDR3 comprises 14 residues. CDR1 is ENHRY and CDR2 is SYGVKD in the germline V gene. The CDR3 bases are TGTGCCATCAGCCCGGACTCGGTTAACTATGGCTACACCTTC. Protein: CAISPDSVNYGYTF.

The rearrangement joins TRBV11-2 to TRBJ2-2; TRBD2 might be the D (7 bases). The CDR3 runs 17 residues. V was shortened by 1 base and J by 3 bases, with 15 bases between the two germline ends. Germline V gives CDR1 SGHAT, CDR2 FQNNGV. The CDR3 DNA sequence: TGTGCCAGCAGCTTAGTTGGGGGGGCGAGTTACACCGGGGAGCTGTTTTTT. Encoded protein: CASSLVGGASYTGELFF.

This clone was picked up a small number of times. V usage is TRBV5-1 and J usage is TRBJ2-7; 8 bases match TRBD1. V trimming: 0 bases; J trimming: 0 bases; junction bases outside the gene matches: 5. The CDR3 contains 16 residues. Germline CDR1 is SGHRS and CDR2 is YFSETQ. The CDR3 DNA reads TGCGCCAGCAGCTTGGCTGGGGACAGGAACTCCTACGAGCAGTACTTC. Translation: CASSLAGDRNSYEQYF.

This sequence joins TRBV2 and TRBJ2-7; TRBD1 aligns across 9 bases. Looked up from germline, CDR1 is SNHLY and CDR2 is FYNNEI. The CDR3 extends over 16 amino acids. Trimming cost V 5 bases and J 6 bases; bases outside gene matches: 14. The CDR3 DNA reads as TGTGCCAGCAGTCATTCTGTGACACAGGGGGCTCGCGAGCAGTACTTC. Translation: CASSHSVTQGAREQYF. The full variable domain, rest sourced from reference TRBV2 and TRBJ2-7, is EPEVTQTPSHQVTQMGQEVILRCVPISNHLYFYWYRQILGQKVEFLVSFYNNEISEKSEIFDDQFSVERPDGSNFTLKIRSTKLEDSAMYFCASSHSVTQGAREQYFGPGTRLTVT.